The entry that follows covers one T cell receptor beta chain sequence. Its antigen is still unknown. RNA was extracted and reverse transcribed into cDNA as the sequencing template. Data came from immunoSEQ multiplex PCR; TCRdb stores just in-frame clones and leaves some out. The sample includes 100,000 to 150,000 clones, roughly two fifths of them seen just once. CDR1 MDHEN and CDR2 SYDVKM come from the germline V gene. The V end was cut by 6 bases, the J end by 7 bases, with 15 bases between. The CDR3 is 14 amino acids. The data were taken from a study of CD8+ T cells in alopecia areata. Points from the study as a whole: Relative to normal scalp, lesional scalp, especially alopecia totalis/universalis, showed higher clonality.

The TCR sequence derives from a human donor with alopecia areata. This chain connects TRBV28 to TRBJ2-2; TRBD1 is a possible D gene (6 bases). The source material was CD4+ T cells sorted from blood. CDR3 amino acids: CASRDRGPNGELFF. In DNA, the CDR3 is TGTGCCAGCAGGGACAGAGGTCCTAACGGGGAGCTGTTTTTT.